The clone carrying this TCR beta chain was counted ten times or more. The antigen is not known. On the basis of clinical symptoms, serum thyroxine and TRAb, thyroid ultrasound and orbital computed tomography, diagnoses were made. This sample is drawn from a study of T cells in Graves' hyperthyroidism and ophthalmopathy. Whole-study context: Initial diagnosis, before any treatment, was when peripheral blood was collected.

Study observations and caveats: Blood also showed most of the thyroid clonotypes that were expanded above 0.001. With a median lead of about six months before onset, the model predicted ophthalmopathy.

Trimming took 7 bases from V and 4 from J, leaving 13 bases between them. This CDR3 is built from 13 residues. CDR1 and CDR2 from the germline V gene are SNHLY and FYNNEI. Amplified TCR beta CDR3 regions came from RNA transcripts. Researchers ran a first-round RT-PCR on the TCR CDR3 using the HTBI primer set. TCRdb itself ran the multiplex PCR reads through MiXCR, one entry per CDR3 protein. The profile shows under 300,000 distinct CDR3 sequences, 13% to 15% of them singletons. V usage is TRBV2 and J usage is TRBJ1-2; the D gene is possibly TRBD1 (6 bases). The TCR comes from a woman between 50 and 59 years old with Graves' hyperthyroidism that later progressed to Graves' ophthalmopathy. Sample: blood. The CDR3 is CASKEGDGYGYTF. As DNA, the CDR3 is TGTGCCAGCAAGGAGGGGGACGGCTATGGCTACACCTTC.